Presented here are 21 T cell receptor beta chains from one specimen sequenced in a study of blood T cell repertoires in COVID-19. Sequenced by immunoSEQ multiplex PCR; TCRdb stores in-frame clones only, minus some. The sample holds 93,000 or so clones; approximately 84% are singletons and the top ten take 6.2%. Sequences were obtained from peripheral blood. All receptors derive from a human donor in a cohort sampled during active COVID-19.

V gene TRBV29-1 combines with J gene TRBJ2-1, with TRBD2 matching over 8 bases. Trimming cost V 4 bases and J 3 bases; bases outside gene matches: 2. The CDR3 length is 13 residues. Germline V lookup: CDR1 SQVTM, CDR2 ANQGSEA. CDR3 amino acids: CSVAREDYNEQFF. The CDR3 DNA sequence: TGCAGCGTTGCGCGGGAGGACTACAATGAGCAGTTCTTC.

There are a few counts of this clone. This rearrangement joins TRBV6-2 or TRBV6-3 to TRBJ2-7; 9 bases map to TRBD1. CDR1 is MNHEY and CDR2 is SVGEGT in the germline V gene. V dropped 2 bases and J dropped 5; count of bases not matched to a gene: 4. There are 14 residues in the CDR3. CDR3 coding DNA: TGTGCCAGCAGTTACGGGGGACAGGGCCACGAGCAGTACTTC. Translation: CASSYGGQGHEQYF.

The chain has TRBV6-2 or TRBV6-3 and TRBJ2-3, with 9 nucleotides matching TRBD1. The junction had 4 bases not matched to a gene; V was cut back by 0 bases and J by 6 bases. Germline V lookup: CDR1 MNHEY, CDR2 SVGEGT. The CDR3 contains 15 residues. CDR3 sequence reads: CASSYSTGGSDTQYF. The CDR3, as DNA: TGTGCCAGCAGTTACTCGACAGGGGGTTCGGATACGCAGTATTTT.

This rearrangement joins TRBV5-5 to TRBJ2-7; perhaps TRBD2 as D (6 bases). Germline V CDR1 and CDR2: SGHKS, YYEKEE (reference sequence). The V end lost 0 bases, the J end lost 6 bases, and 13 bases lay between the germline ends. CDR3 size: 14 residues. In DNA form, the CDR3 reads TGTGCCAGCAGCTTGGCCAACGGCGGGGCCGAGCAGTACTTC. This encodes CASSLANGGAEQYF.

V gene TRBV5-1 combines with J gene TRBJ2-1, with unresolved D. The V and J ends lost 7 bases and 6 bases respectively, with 14 bases between them. The CDR3 is made up of 13 amino acids. Germline V CDR1 and CDR2: SGHRS, YFSETQ. The CDR3 loop reads CASSNPSTNEQFF. The CDR3 DNA sequence: TGCGCCAGCTCCAACCCAAGCACCAATGAGCAGTTCTTC. Full variable domain (remainder filled in from reference TRBV5-1 and TRBJ2-1): KAGVTQTPRYLIKTRGQQVTLSCSPISGHRSVSWYQQTPGQGLQFLFEYFSETQRNKGNFPGRFSGRQFSNSRSEMNVSTLELGDSALYLCASSNPSTNEQFFGPGTRLTVL.

This chain links TRBV5-6 with TRBJ2-5; D may be TRBD2 (5 bases). CDR3 size: 16 residues. Looked up from germline, CDR1 is SGHDT and CDR2 is YYEEEE. The germline V and J ends were trimmed by 0 bases and 2 bases, with 14 bases remaining between them. CDR3 coding DNA: TGTGCCAGCAGCTTGGGGGCAGCGGCCGTTCAAGAGACCCAGTACTTC. It is translated as CASSLGAAAVQETQYF.

The chain has TRBV5-1 and TRBJ2-1, with 9 bases aligning to TRBD2. Germline V gene data show CDR1 as SGHRS and CDR2 as YFSETQ. CDR3 length: 15 residues. V was clipped by 4 bases and J by 7 bases; unmatched bases: 9. CDR3 residues: CASSRSSGGSNEQFF. DNA for the CDR3: TGCGCCAGCAGCCGCTCCAGCGGGGGGTCGAATGAGCAGTTCTTC.

This clone has only one observation. This chain joins TRBV27 and TRBJ2-7; D gene unclear. Looked up from germline, CDR1 is MNHEY and CDR2 is SMNVEV (reference sequence). Trimming removed 0 bases from V and 3 bases from J, with 9 bases in between. CDR3 size: 14 residues. In DNA, the CDR3 is TGTGCCAGCAGTTTATCAGGCAGGCGCTACGAGCAGTACTTC. Translated, it gives CASSLSGRRYEQYF.

The chain links TRBV5-1 to TRBJ2-7; a possible D gene is TRBD2 (6 bases). CDR1 is SGHRS and CDR2 is YFSETQ in the germline V gene. The CDR3 has 15 residues. Trimming took off 0 bases at V and 4 bases at J, with 14 bases between the two ends. The CDR3 region is CASSLEPPREYEQYF. The CDR3 nucleotides are TGCGCCAGCAGCTTGGAACCCCCACGGGAGTACGAGCAGTACTTC.

This clone was counted a single time. The chain links TRBV3-1 (or the pseudogene TRBV3-2) to TRBJ2-1; TRBD2 aligns across 13 bases. The germline V gene has CDR1 LGHDT and CDR2 YNNKEL (reference sequence). V lost 2 bases to trimming and J lost 7 bases; unmatched junction nucleotides: 5. The CDR3 contains 16 residues. CDR3 in DNA: TGTGCCAGCAGCCAATTCGGGACTAGCGGGGAGAATGAGCAGTTCTTC. Amino acid sequence: CASSQFGTSGENEQFF.

V usage is TRBV10-1 and J usage is TRBJ1-3, with D unresolved. The CDR3 has 16 residues. Germline V gives CDR1 WNHNN, CDR2 SYGVQD (reference sequence). The ends were cut back, 0 bases at V and 0 bases at J, with 9 bases in the middle. This CDR3 is CASSESRVDSGNTIYF. Written as DNA, the CDR3 is TGCGCCAGCAGTGAGTCGAGGGTGGACTCTGGAAACACCATATATTTT.

V and J are TRBV13 and TRBJ2-3; TRBD2 matches 7 bases. The CDR3 sequence is 16 residues long. Per germline, CDR1 PRHDT and CDR2 FYEKMQ (reference sequence). V lost 5 bases to trimming and J lost 4 bases; unmatched junction nucleotides: 12. CDR3: CASSPISREPADTQYF. The CDR3 region has the DNA TGTGCCAGCAGCCCAATCTCGCGGGAGCCGGCAGATACGCAGTATTTT.

V is TRBV6-5 and J is TRBJ2-7, with D possibly TRBD2 on 7 matching bases. With 6 bases removed from V and 0 bases from J, the gap between germline ends came to 12 bases. This CDR3 contains 14 residues. Germline CDR1 reads MNHEY; CDR2 reads SVGAGI. The CDR3: CASRGGAHSYEQYF. The CDR3 DNA sequence: TGTGCCAGCAGGGGGGGGGCGCACTCCTACGAGCAGTACTTC.

This chain links TRBV21-1 with TRBJ1-6; whether TRBD1, the table's D call, matches the DNA was not checked. TRBV21-1 is flagged as a pseudogene. CDR3 size: 14 residues. CDR3 sequence reads: CASSPPRADSPLHF. CDR3 nucleotides: TGTGCCAGCAGCCCCCCCCGGGCCGACAGCCCCCTCCACTTT.

The rearrangement joins TRBV6-6 to TRBJ2-1; D call uncertain. Germline CDR1 reads MNHNY; CDR2 reads SVGAGI (reference sequence). V shed 2 bases and J shed 4 bases, with 6 bases lying between them. This CDR3 is built from 13 residues. The DNA of the CDR3 is TGTGCCAGCAGTTACGACACGTACAATGAGCAGTTCTTC. As protein: CASSYDTYNEQFF.

The chain uses TRBV6-6 and TRBJ1-6, with 10 bases identical to TRBD1. Looked up from germline, CDR1 is MNHNY and CDR2 is SVGAGI (reference sequence). With 5 bases clipped from V and 10 bases from J, the junction kept 8 bases outside the gene matches. This CDR3 comprises 15 residues. CDR3 sequence reads: CASSQRQGALSPLHF. CDR3 DNA sequence: TGTGCCAGCAGTCAAAGACAGGGGGCCTTATCACCCCTCCACTTT.

The rearrangement joins TRBV19 to TRBJ2-1; TRBD2 matches at 11 bases. This CDR3 is built from 18 residues. Looked up from germline, CDR1 is LNHDA and CDR2 is SQIVND (reference sequence). V lost 3 bases, J lost 0 bases, and 7 bases stayed unmatched. DNA of the CDR3: TGTGCCAGTAGTATTGGGCTAGCGGGGGGTTACTCCTACAATGAGCAGTTCTTC. As protein: CASSIGLAGGYSYNEQFF.

This chain connects TRBV3-1 (or the pseudogene TRBV3-2) to TRBJ2-7, with D unclear. There are 12 residues in the CDR3. Trimming took off 1 base at V and 3 bases at J, with 4 bases between the two ends. Germline loops: CDR1 LGHDT, CDR2 YNNKEL (reference sequence). For the CDR3, the DNA is TGTGCCAGCAGCCAAGGTTACTACGAGCAGTACTTC. This encodes CASSQGYYEQYF.

This chain links TRBV5-1 with TRBJ2-2; TRBD2 aligns across 9 bases. Germline V gene data show CDR1 as SGHRS and CDR2 as YFSETQ. V shed 4 bases, J shed 1 base, and the junction held 5 bases outside the gene matches. The CDR3 contains 16 residues. As DNA, the CDR3 is TGCGCCAGCAGCCTCAGACTAGCGGAGAACACCGGGGAGCTGTTTTTT. Translated, it gives CASSLRLAENTGELFF.

V gene TRBV3-1 (or the pseudogene TRBV3-2) combines with J gene TRBJ2-1; D remains ambiguous. CDR3 length: 13 residues. Germline V CDR1 and CDR2: LGHDT, YNNKEL (reference sequence). Deletions cut 0 bases from V and 9 bases from J, with 9 bases between. CDR3: CASSQDRGTEQFF. CDR3 coding DNA: TGTGCCAGCAGCCAAGATCGTGGCACTGAGCAGTTCTTC.

This sequence joins TRBV28 and TRBJ2-3; 7 nucleotides match TRBD1. Germline trimming cut 6 bases from V and 2 bases from J; bases unmatched to any gene: 11. The CDR3 has 16 residues. Germline CDR1 is MDHEN and CDR2 is SYDVKM. DNA for the CDR3: TGTGCCAGCAGCCAAGCCTCAGGGGGACACACAGATACGCAGTATTTT. Translated: CASSQASGGHTDTQYF. Using reference TRBV28 and TRBJ2-3 for the parts outside the CDR3, the full variable domain is DVKVTQSSRYLVKRTGEKVFLECVQDMDHENMFWYRQDPGLGLRLIYFSYDVKMKEKGDIPEGYSVSREKKERFSLILESASTNQTSMYLCASSQASGGHTDTQYFGPGTRLTVL.